What follows are 6 T cell receptor beta chains derived from one specimen sequenced in a study of technical replicates of blood from several donors (TCRdb year 2017). The library came from the immunoSEQ multiplex PCR assay. The source is immuneACCESS, and TCRdb retained only in-frame sequences with V and J called. Part of the clones is not carried over; for the studies checked, unresolved V genes explain less than half of this, and the remainder is unexplained. The sample records 65,000 to 90,000 clones, approximately 91% of which are singletons. The ten biggest clones cover 4.7% of the sample. Sequencing was done on a sample of PBMCs. The origin of the receptors is a human donor in good health. Some clones in this sample may be carry-over from other donors' samples.

The chain is built from TRBV7-9 and TRBJ1-5; D is ambiguous. The CDR3 is 18 amino acids. CDR1 SEHNR and CDR2 FQNEAQ come from the germline V gene (reference sequence). V was cut by 5 bases and J by 0 bases, with 20 bases left in between. The chain's CDR3 is CASSHAGPLTTSNQPQHF. The CDR3 nucleotides are TGTGCCAGCAGCCATGCCGGGCCGCTGACTACTAGCAATCAGCCCCAGCATTTT. Full variable domain (rest looked up from reference TRBV7-9 and TRBJ1-5): DTGVSQNPRHKITKRGQNVTFRCDPISEHNRLYWYRQTLGQGPEFLTYFQNEAQLEKSRLLSDRFSAERPKGSFSTLEIQRTEQGDSAMYLCASSHAGPLTTSNQPQHFGDGTRLSIL.

The genes are TRBV14 and TRBJ2-4; D is possibly TRBD2 (6 bases). V lost 4 bases and J 3 bases, leaving 10 bases between the germline ends. The germline V gene has CDR1 SGHDN and CDR2 FVKESK. This CDR3 region has 14 residues. The CDR3 loop is CASSPQGGKNIQYF. The CDR3 DNA reads as TGTGCCAGCAGCCCCCAGGGAGGCAAAAACATTCAGTACTTC.

This clone was observed a few times. The gene calls are TRBV7-9 and TRBJ1-2; possible D gene TRBD1, 6 bases. The length of the CDR3 is 14 residues. Germline V gene sequence: CDR1 SEHNR, CDR2 FQNEAQ (reference sequence). V lost 1 base to trimming and J lost 7 bases, with 13 bases between them. CDR3 residues: CASSLEGPGVGYTF. Here the CDR3 DNA reads TGTGCCAGCAGCTTAGAAGGCCCAGGGGTTGGCTACACCTTC.

The rearrangement uses TRBV4-1 and TRBJ2-1, with a possible D match to TRBD2 (6 bases). Germline V lookup: CDR1 MGHRA, CDR2 YSYEKL. Trimming pared 4 bases from V and 4 bases from J, leaving 14 bases between. The CDR3 sequence is 15 residues long. The CDR3 spells CASSPSEGTYNEQFF. The CDR3 bases are TGCGCCAGCAGCCCTAGCGAGGGGACTTACAATGAGCAGTTCTTC.

This clone was detected once. The CDR3 protein is CAISEGPAGGFQETQYF. The CDR3 DNA reads TGTGCCATCAGTGAGGGGCCAGCGGGAGGTTTCCAAGAGACCCAGTACTTC. The gene calls are TRBV10-3 and TRBJ2-5; 9 positions agree with TRBD2. The germline V gene has CDR1 ENHRY and CDR2 SYGVKD. This CDR3 has 17 residues. Unmatched junction bases numbered 8, after V lost 2 bases and J lost 1 base.

The V gene is TRBV7-9, the J gene TRBJ1-4; a weak D match, TRBD1 (6 bases). This CDR3 region has 14 residues. V was shortened by 4 bases and J by 13 bases, with 19 bases between the two germline ends. Per the germline V gene, CDR1 is SEHNR and CDR2 is FQNEAQ (reference sequence). CDR3 amino acids: CASSSQFTGGGLFF. CDR3 nucleotides: TGTGCCAGCAGCTCCCAGTTCACGGGGGGCGGACTGTTTTTT.